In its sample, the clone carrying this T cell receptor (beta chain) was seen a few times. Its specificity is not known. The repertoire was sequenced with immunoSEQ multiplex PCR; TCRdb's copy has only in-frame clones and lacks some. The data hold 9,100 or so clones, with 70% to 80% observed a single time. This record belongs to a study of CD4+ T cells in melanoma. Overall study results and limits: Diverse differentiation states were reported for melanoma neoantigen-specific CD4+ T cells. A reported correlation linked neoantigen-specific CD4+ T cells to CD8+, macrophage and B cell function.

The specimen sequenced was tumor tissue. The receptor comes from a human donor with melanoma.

The CDR3 protein is CASSPRGTETGELFF. In nucleotides, the CDR3 is TGTGCCAGCAGCCCGCGGGGGACTGAGACCGGGGAGCTGTTTTTT. The chain is built from TRBV9 and TRBJ2-2, with 7 bases that match TRBD2. The CDR3 is 15 amino acids. With V trimmed by 4 bases and J by 5 bases, 8 bases remained unmatched. The V gene's germline CDR1 is SGDLS and CDR2 YYNGEE.